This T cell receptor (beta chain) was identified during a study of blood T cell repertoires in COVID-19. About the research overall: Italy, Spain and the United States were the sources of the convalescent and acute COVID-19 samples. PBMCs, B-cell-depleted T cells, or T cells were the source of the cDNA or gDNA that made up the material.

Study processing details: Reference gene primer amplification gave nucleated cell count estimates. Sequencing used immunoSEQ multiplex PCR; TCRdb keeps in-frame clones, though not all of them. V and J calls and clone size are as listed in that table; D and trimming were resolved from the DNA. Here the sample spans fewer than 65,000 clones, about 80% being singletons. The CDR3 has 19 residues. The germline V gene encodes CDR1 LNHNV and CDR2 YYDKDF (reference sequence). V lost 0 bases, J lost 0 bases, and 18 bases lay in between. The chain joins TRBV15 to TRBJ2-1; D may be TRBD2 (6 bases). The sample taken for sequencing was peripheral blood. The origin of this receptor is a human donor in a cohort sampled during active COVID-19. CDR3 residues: CATSRDGGTSGYSYNEQFF. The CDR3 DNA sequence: TGTGCCACCAGCAGAGATGGAGGGACTTCCGGATACTCCTACAATGAGCAGTTCTTC.